This is a list of T cell receptor beta chains from one sample in a study of shared clonotypes between healthy human individuals. The assay was immunoSEQ multiplex PCR, and TCRdb's table has in-frame clones only and misses some. This table has 1.5 million to 2.5 million clones, about 95% appearing once. What was sequenced was naive CD8+ T cells sorted from blood. These receptors were collected from a man aged 18 to 30 in good health. Both conserved end residues are part of each CDR3. D genes are given only for firm matches. Part of the rows lack a size; the others show once, few, many or a class for expanded clones.

clone_size	cdr3_length	v_call	j_call	d_call	cdr3_nt	cdr3_aa
.	15	TRBV6-5	TRBJ1-5	.	TGTGCCAGCAGTCCAAGGCAGGGAAGCAATCAGCCCCAGCATTTT	CASSPRQGSNQPQHF
few	12	TRBV28	TRBJ2-3	.	TGTGCCAGCAGCCCTAGCACAGATACGCAGTATTTT	CASSPSTDTQYF
.	16	TRBV4-3	TRBJ2-5	TRBD1	TGCGCCAGCAGCCATGATGGGACAGGTCCTCAAGAGACCCAGTACTTC	CASSHDGTGPQETQYF
.	16	TRBV6-5	TRBJ2-1	TRBD1	TGTGCCAGCAGTTACTCCCCAGGGGGCACGTACAATGAGCAGTTCTTC	CASSYSPGGTYNEQFF
.	15	TRBV7-2	TRBJ1-1	.	TGTGCCAGCAGCTTAGTTGCGGGTACGAACACTGAAGCTTTCTTT	CASSLVAGTNTEAFF
.	13	TRBV9	TRBJ2-2	.	TGTGCCAGCAGCTCCGACGGCACCGGGGAGCTGTTTTTT	CASSSDGTGELFF
.	11	TRBV27	TRBJ2-1	.	TGTGCCAGTAAAGAGTACAATGAGCAGTTCTTC	CASKEYNEQFF
.	14	TRBV9	TRBJ2-2	.	TGTGCCAGCAGCTCAGGGACTCACACCGGGGAGCTGTTTTTT	CASSSGTHTGELFF
.	16	TRBV4-1	TRBJ1-4	TRBD1	TGCGCCAGCAGCGCCCGGGACAGGGACCATAATGAAAAACTGTTTTTT	CASSARDRDHNEKLFF
.	14	TRBV30	TRBJ2-3	.	TGTGCCTGGAGCTGGGCGGGGTTCACAGATACGCAGTATTTT	CAWSWAGFTDTQYF
once	12	TRBV2	TRBJ2-1	.	TGTGCCAGCCTCACCCATTACAATGAGCAGTTCTTC	CASLTHYNEQFF
.	16	TRBV7-9	TRBJ1-1	.	TGTGCCAGCAGCGCCGCCGGGACAACCTGGGGTCCTGAAGCTTTCTTT	CASSAAGTTWGPEAFF
.	16	TRBV6-5	TRBJ2-2	TRBD1	TGTGCCAGCAGTTACTCCGGGACAGGGGGGAGAGGGGAGCTGTTTTTT	CASSYSGTGGRGELFF
.	15	TRBV9	TRBJ2-3	TRBD2	TGTGCCAGCAGCGTCAGCGGGGGGGACACAGATACGCAGTATTTT	CASSVSGGDTDTQYF
.	14	TRBV27	TRBJ2-7	TRBD2	TGTGCCAGCAGAAAGACTAGCGGGAGTCCCGAGCAGTACTTC	CASRKTSGSPEQYF
.	16	TRBV27	TRBJ2-7	TRBD1	TGTGCCAGCAGTTTATCTGCCGGGACAGGGGCCTCCGAGCAGTACTTC	CASSLSAGTGASEQYF
.	13	TRBV7-9	TRBJ2-1	.	TGTGCCAGCACCCCTGGTGGGTTGAATGAGCAGTTCTTC	CASTPGGLNEQFF
.	15	TRBV7-9	TRBJ2-5	TRBD1	TGTGCCAGCAGCTTCCCGGGACAGGGAGGAGGGACCCAGTACTTC	CASSFPGQGGGTQYF
.	15	TRBV4-3	TRBJ2-7	.	TGCGCCAGCAGCCAAGATTCACTAGGATCCTACGAGCAGTACTTC	CASSQDSLGSYEQYF
.	13	TRBV29-1	TRBJ2-7	.	TGCAGCGTTATTACATCGAGCTCCTACGAGCAGTACTTC	CSVITSSSYEQYF
.	16	TRBV9	TRBJ2-3	.	TGTGCCAGCAGCGTAGAGGGGGGAGGGCCCACAGATACGCAGTATTTT	CASSVEGGGPTDTQYF
.	16	TRBV27	TRBJ2-2	TRBD2	TGTGCCAGCAGTTTCTTAGGTGGACTAGGTAGCGGGGAGCTGTTTTTT	CASSFLGGLGSGELFF
.	16	TRBV5-1	TRBJ1-1	.	TGCGCCAGCAGCTTGGAATCGGTCAGGGGTCTGACTGAAGCTTTCTTT	CASSLESVRGLTEAFF
few	10	TRBV29-1	TRBJ1-5	.	TGCAGCGCCCCCCGAGTGTCCCAGCATTTT	CSAPRVSQHF
.	15	TRBV5-6	TRBJ1-4	TRBD1	TGTGCCAGCAGCGCGACAGGGGAGGGAGACGAAAAACTGTTTTTT	CASSATGEGDEKLFF
.	15	TRBV15	TRBJ1-4	TRBD1	TGTGCCACCAGCAGAGCCCACCAGGGGGATGAAAAACTGTTTTTT	CATSRAHQGDEKLFF
.	10	TRBV5-8	TRBJ2-7	.	TGTGCCAGCAGCTCCTACGAGCAGTACTTC	CASSSYEQYF
.	17	TRBV11-2	TRBJ1-6	.	TGTGCCAGCAGCTTAGGGGCAGGGGTGATAGAGGATTCACCCCTCCACTTT	CASSLGAGVIEDSPLHF
.	17	TRBV10-3	TRBJ2-2	TRBD2	TGTGCCATCAGTGAGGTTTCGGGAGGGCCGAACACCGGGGAGCTGTTTTTT	CAISEVSGGPNTGELFF
.	17	TRBV7-9	TRBJ2-2	TRBD2	TGTGCCAGCAGCCAACTTGAATCCGGGACTAGGGGCGGGGAGCTGTTTTTT	CASSQLESGTRGGELFF
.	15	TRBV6-1	TRBJ2-3	TRBD2	TGTGCCAGCAGTGGGGGACTAGCGAGCACAGATACGCAGTATTTT	CASSGGLASTDTQYF
.	14	TRBV5-1	TRBJ2-7	.	TGCGCCAGCAGCTTCGCAGGGGCGGCCTACGAGCAGTACTTC	CASSFAGAAYEQYF